The 17 T cell receptor beta chains below all came from one sample that was sequenced in a study of regulatory T cells in long-lasting Graves disease. Time point defined: persistent/refractory GD, antithyroid drugs over 5 years with positive TRAb. PBMCs were the source of the RNA used for TCR sequencing. Building of the TCR beta libraries involved iRepertoire HTBI primers and Arm-PCR of CDR3 regions. TCRdb processed the multiplex PCR reads anew with MiXCR; each CDR3 protein has one entry. The profile shows about 290,000 distinct CDR3 sequences, around a fifth of them singletons. The sequencing used peripheral blood mononuclear cells (PBMCs), collected when the disease was refractory, from a patient treated with antithyroid drugs. The source is a female donor with Graves disease.

The chain recombines TRBV7-2 with TRBJ2-1; 8 bases match TRBD1. The germline gives CDR1 SGHTA, CDR2 FQGNSA. CDR3 length: 15 residues. The trim removed 2 bases at V and 8 bases at J, leaving 8 bases unmatched. The CDR3 sequence: CASSLLRQGFHEQFF. CDR3 nucleotides: TGTGCCAGCAGCTTACTAAGACAGGGGTTTCATGAGCAGTTCTTC.

This clonotype has a single count. One junction end does not reproduce the germline sequence, and a read error may be involved. The chain links TRBV7-9 to TRBJ1-1, with no clear D. The CDR3 length is 13 residues. In germline, CDR1 is SEHNR, CDR2 FQNEAQ (reference sequence). The CDR3 bases are TGTGCCAGCAGCCCTCCCCAGAGCACTGGAGCTTTCTTT. Protein: CASSPPQSTGAFF.

The table lists this clonotype with a few counts. This sequence joins TRBV7-2 and TRBJ2-3, with TRBD1 matching 10 bases. V shed 5 bases and J 6 bases; nucleotides not matched to a gene: 8. In germline, CDR1 is SGHTA, CDR2 FQGNSA. This CDR3 is 15 amino acids long. Written as DNA, the CDR3 is TGTGCCAGCAGCCGGGACAGGGGCTATGGGGATACGCAGTATTTT. Amino acid sequence: CASSRDRGYGDTQYF.

At least ten counts were recorded for this clonotype. The chain couples TRBV12-3 or TRBV12-4 to TRBJ2-7, with a tentative D call TRBD1 (6 bases). The germline V and J ends were trimmed by 0 bases and 1 base, with 25 bases remaining between them. The CDR3 is 20 amino acids. The CDR3 spells CASSLAYDDHSGTISYEQYF. Written as DNA, the CDR3 is TGTGCCAGCAGTTTAGCCTACGATGACCACTCCGGGACAATATCCTACGAGCAGTACTTC.

The chain employs TRBV12-3 or TRBV12-4 and TRBJ1-2; D ambiguous. The CDR3 runs to 13 residues. V shed 5 bases and J shed 8 bases, with 15 bases lying between them. CDR3 region: CASSPQRSAGYTF. DNA of the CDR3: TGTGCCAGCAGTCCACAAAGGTCGGCCGGCTACACCTTC.

This chain joins TRBV28 and TRBJ2-2, with no clear D. The germline V gene encodes CDR1 MDHEN and CDR2 SYDVKM. The CDR3 extends over 15 amino acids. V shed 3 bases and J shed 0 bases, with 8 bases lying between them. As DNA, the CDR3 is TGTGCCAGCAGTTTGGGCAGCGCGAACACCGGGGAGCTGTTTTTT. It encodes CASSLGSANTGELFF.

Concerning this clonotype: The junction departs from the called germline gene at one end, perhaps through a read error. The V call is TRBV4-2, the J call TRBJ2-6; 7 positions match TRBD1. Germline V gene sequence: CDR1 LGHNA, CDR2 YNFKEQ. There are 18 residues in the CDR3. The chain's CDR3 is CASSQSGTAMSGANALTF. The CDR3 DNA follows: TGTGCCAGCAGCCAATCCGGGACAGCGATGTCTGGGGCCAACGCCCTGACTTTC.

J is TRBJ2-2 and V is TRBV10-3; 9 nucleotides align to TRBD2. The length of the CDR3 is 17 residues. From germline, CDR1 is ENHRY and CDR2 SYGVKD. Unmatched junction bases numbered 16, after V lost 10 bases and J lost 4 bases. The CDR3 DNA is TGTGCCACCCATGATGAACGGCCTAGCGGGACCACCGGGGAGCTGTTTTTT. This codes for CATHDERPSGTTGELFF.

This clonotype has a handful of counts. This chain connects TRBV3-1 to TRBJ2-1; 7 bases line up with TRBD2. CDR3 length: 13 amino acids. The V and J ends lost 2 bases and 10 bases, in that order; junction bases with no gene match: 5. Germline loops: CDR1 LGHDT, CDR2 YNNKEL (reference sequence). The CDR3: CASSQSISGEQFF. The DNA for the CDR3 is TGTGCCAGCAGCCAATCGATTAGCGGGGAGCAGTTCTTC.

The table lists this clonotype with many counts. This chain uses TRBV28 with TRBJ2-5; possible D gene TRBD2, 5 bases. Germline loops: CDR1 MDHEN, CDR2 SYDVKM. Trimming removed 7 bases from V and 4 bases from J, with 16 bases in between. CDR3 size: 14 residues. CDR3 amino acids: CASTVSRVRETQYF. The CDR3 coding sequence is TGTGCCAGCACAGTTTCGAGGGTTCGAGAGACCCAGTACTTC. The full variable domain, rest sourced from reference TRBV28 and TRBJ2-5, is DVKVTQSSRYLVKRTGEKVFLECVQDMDHENMFWYRQDPGLGLRLIYFSYDVKMKEKGDIPEGYSVSREKKERFSLILESASTNQTSMYLCASTVSRVRETQYFGPGTRLLVL.

The chain couples TRBV24-1 to TRBJ1-5, with unresolved D. Germline V lookup: CDR1 KGHDR, CDR2 SFDVKD. V dropped 4 bases and J dropped 1 base, with 7 bases sitting between them. CDR3 size: 14 residues. In nucleotides, the CDR3 is TGTGCCACCAGTGACTTGGACAGCAATCAGCCCCAGCATTTT. Translated, it gives CATSDLDSNQPQHF.

The gene calls are TRBV15 and TRBJ2-5; no clear D gene. The better agreement between TRBJ2-1 and the DNA end casts doubt on the J call. The germline gives CDR1 LNHNV, CDR2 YYDKDF (reference sequence). CDR3 length equals 12 residues. The CDR3 loop is CATSSPYNEQFF. The CDR3 DNA follows: TGTGCCACCAGCAGCCCATACAATGAGCAGTTCTTC.

This clonotype was picked up many times. The DNA of the CDR3 is TGTGCCAGCAGTTCGGACAGGATTAAAGAGACCCAGTACTTC. It yields the protein CASSSDRIKETQYF. The J gene is TRBJ2-5, the V gene TRBV28; 7 bases agree with TRBD1. The CDR3 length is 14 residues. The V gene end was trimmed by 4 bases and the J gene end by 3 bases; junction bases not matched to a gene: 5. Germline V gene data show CDR1 as MDHEN and CDR2 as SYDVKM.

This chain links TRBV7-2 with TRBJ1-1; 7 nucleotides line up with TRBD1. Germline CDR1 is SGHTA and CDR2 is FQGNSA. This CDR3 is 16 amino acids long. V lost 4 bases to trimming and J lost 0 bases; unmatched junction nucleotides: 8. CDR3 bases: TGTGCCAGCAGCTACACTTCCGGGACAGTGAACACTGAAGCTTTCTTT. It specifies CASSYTSGTVNTEAFF.

Many counts were recorded for this clonotype. The chain couples TRBV29-1 to TRBJ2-2, with D uncertain. V lost 1 base, J lost 4 bases, and 10 bases lay in between. The germline V gene has CDR1 SQVTM and CDR2 ANQGSEA. The CDR3 extends over 14 amino acids. Here the CDR3 reads CSVEVDGSTGELFF. CDR3 nucleotides: TGCAGCGTTGAAGTGGACGGATCCACCGGGGAGCTGTTTTTT.

This clonotype was observed a handful of times. The chain uses TRBV28 and TRBJ2-1, with 13 positions matching TRBD2. V trimming: 4 bases; J trimming: 9 bases; junction bases outside the gene matches: 9. The CDR3 spans 16 residues. Germline-derived CDR1 and CDR2 are MDHEN and SYDVKM. The CDR3 coding sequence is TGTGCCAGCAGTTCGGCGGGACTAGCGGGATATGGTGAGCAGTTCTTC. It codes for CASSSAGLAGYGEQFF.

This clonotype showed up just a few times. The CDR3 DNA sequence: TGCAGTGCCCAGTTCGGCGGGAGCTCCTACGAGCAGTACTTC. Translated, it gives CSAQFGGSSYEQYF. The rearrangement uses TRBV20-1 and TRBJ2-7, with 7 positions matching TRBD2. The ends lost 6 bases at V and 0 bases at J; junction bases unmatched: 8. Germline V CDR1 and CDR2: DFQATT, SNEGSKA (reference sequence). The CDR3 consists of 14 residues.